This TCR beta chain was documented in a study of T cell repertoires in cytomegalovirus infection. Study overall: A matching HLA type, together with CMV infection, was signaled by public TCR beta signatures.

TCRdb analysed the reads with MiXCR anew, one entry per CDR3 protein. Here the sample spans roughly 800,000 distinct CDR3 sequences, 25% to 30% being singletons. Germline CDR1 SEHNR, CDR2 FQNEAQ (reference sequence). The CDR3 loop spans 13 amino acids. Trimming removed 4 bases from V and 5 bases from J, with 11 bases in between. This clonotype was counted between two and nine times. The antigen remains undetermined. The clonotype comes from a human donor in good health (CMV status not recorded). Some clones in this sample may be carry-over from other donors' samples. The specimen was cultured CD8+ T cells from PBMCs, collected from culture after CMV antigen stimulation. The V and J genes are TRBV7-9 and TRBJ2-5; D gene uncertain. CDR3 DNA: TGTGCCAGCAGCTCGCGCGGCCCGGAGACCCAGTACTTC. Its translation: CASSSRGPETQYF.